The 19 T cell receptor beta chains presented below share a single source sample, sequenced in a study of Ad26.COV2.S vaccination and SARS-CoV-2 variants. Treatment: over 15 received Ad26.COV2.S at low or high dose, single or two shots; several received placebo; per-sample allocation not given. Samples were taken on day 63 after the first vaccine or placebo injection. Profiling relied on immunoSEQ multiplex PCR, and the TCRdb table lists in-frame clones only, not all of them. The sample includes 400,000 or so clones, 80% to 90% of them seen just once. Here the sequenced sample was peripheral blood, taken in a trial of Ad26.COV2.S vaccine versus placebo. The source is a person between 18 and 60 years old who received the Ad26.COV2.S COVID-19 vaccine or a placebo.

Comments on this clone: Other DNA sequences within the sample encode an identical CDR3. The chain carries TRBV7-2 and TRBJ1-2, with TRBD1 as a possible D gene (5 bases). The CDR3 extends over 12 amino acids. Germline lookup yields CDR1 SGHTA and CDR2 FQGNSA. Trimming left V 5 bases short and J 4 bases short, with 8 bases between. CDR3 sequence: CASSSTGYGYTF. CDR3 nucleotide sequence: TGTGCCAGCAGCAGTACAGGCTATGGCTACACCTTC. Variable domain in full (rest from reference TRBV7-2 and TRBJ1-2): GAGVSQSPSNKVTEKGKDVELRCDPISGHTALYWYRQSLGQGLEFLIYFQGNSAPDKSGLPSDRFSAERTGGSVSTLTIQRTQQEDSAVYLCASSSTGYGYTFGSGTRLTVV.

The chain is built from TRBV12-5 and TRBJ2-1, with TRBD2 identical over 10 bases. Trimming at V came to 6 bases and at J to 5 bases, leaving 13 bases not matched to a gene. The CDR3 runs 17 residues. In germline, CDR1 is LGHNT, CDR2 FRNRAP. The CDR3 is CASGPSGGPFPHNEQFF. The CDR3 nucleotides read TGTGCTAGTGGCCCTAGCGGGGGACCGTTCCCCCACAATGAGCAGTTCTTC.

V is TRBV6-6 and J is TRBJ1-5; 7 bases agree with TRBD1. The germline V gene has CDR1 MNHNY and CDR2 SVGAGI (reference sequence). Unmatched junction bases numbered 2, after V lost 0 bases and J lost 0 bases. This CDR3 comprises 16 residues. The CDR3 DNA sequence: TGTGCCAGCAGTTACTCGGACAGGATTAGCAATCAGCCCCAGCATTTT. Protein product: CASSYSDRISNQPQHF.

The table lists this clone with a count of one. The chain recombines TRBV5-4 with TRBJ2-7; possible D gene TRBD2, 5 bases. Trimming took off 4 bases at V and 6 bases at J, with 11 bases between the two ends. The germline gives CDR1 SGHNT, CDR2 YYREEE (reference sequence). The CDR3 loop spans 12 amino acids. CDR3 in DNA: TGTGCCAGCAGCCAGGAGGCTCGCGAGCAGTACTTC. Translated: CASSQEAREQYF.

J is TRBJ1-5 and V is TRBV27; TRBD1 is a possible D gene (5 bases). Germline CDR1 MNHEY, CDR2 SMNVEV (reference sequence). Trimming removed 3 bases at V and 3 bases at J, with 12 bases between. The CDR3 has 15 amino acids. The CDR3 DNA sequence: TGTGCCAGCAGTTTTCGGGGGGATAACAATCAGCCCCAGCATTTT. Its protein is CASSFRGDNNQPQHF.

The rearrangement links TRBV19 to TRBJ2-2, with D perhaps TRBD1 (6 bases). The CDR3 spans 16 residues. The V and J ends lost 5 bases and 1 base respectively, with 14 bases between them. Germline V gene lookup returns CDR1 LNHDA and CDR2 SQIVND (reference sequence). The CDR3 region has the DNA TGTGCCAGTAGTGCCCGGACAGTCAAGAACACCGGGGAGCTGTTTTTT. It translates to CASSARTVKNTGELFF.

This clone showed up just once. The chain employs TRBV11-2 and TRBJ2-2, with D unclear. The CDR3 has 14 residues. The germline CDR1 and CDR2 sequences are SGHAT and FQNNGV. Between the trimmed V and J ends, which lost 1 base and 3 bases, there was a span of 6 bases. The CDR3 nucleotides read TGTGCCAGCAGCTTAGCAGTCGACACCGGGGAGCTGTTTTTT. Its protein is CASSLAVDTGELFF.

This chain uses TRBV9 with TRBJ2-2; either TRBD1 or TRBD2 may supply D (5 bases each). The CDR3 runs to 16 residues. V gave up 0 bases and J gave up 4 bases, with 13 bases separating them. Germline V CDR1 and CDR2: SGDLS, YYNGEE. The CDR3 protein is CASSVERGLVTGELFF. As DNA, the CDR3 is TGTGCCAGCAGCGTAGAGAGGGGATTAGTCACCGGGGAGCTGTTTTTT.

V gene TRBV2 combines with J gene TRBJ2-6, with D possibly TRBD1 on 6 matching bases. Germline CDR1 and CDR2: SNHLY and FYNNEI. This CDR3 region has 18 residues. Between the trimmed V and J ends, which lost 5 bases and 0 bases, there was a span of 17 bases. CDR3 sequence reads: CASSLTEWGLSGANVLTF. The CDR3 region has the DNA TGTGCCAGCAGTCTCACAGAGTGGGGGCTCTCTGGGGCCAACGTCCTGACTTTC.

This chain links TRBV6-4 with TRBJ2-1; TRBD1 matches at 9 bases. The V segment lost 4 bases and the J segment 8 bases; nucleotides outside the gene matches: 12. CDR1 MRHNA and CDR2 SNTAGT come from the germline V gene. The CDR3 is 16 amino acids. CDR3 nucleotide sequence: TGTGCCAGCAGTGGAGAATGGGGGACAGGGATGCATGAGCAGTTCTTC. Translating it yields CASSGEWGTGMHEQFF.

The chain combines TRBV2 with TRBJ2-7; 11 nucleotides agree with TRBD2. The CDR3 length is 14 residues. CDR1 and CDR2 from the germline V gene are SNHLY and FYNNEI. Trimming took 6 bases from V and 2 from J; bases not matched to a gene: 3. The chain's CDR3 is CASRGLAETYEQYF. CDR3 in DNA: TGTGCCAGCAGGGGACTAGCGGAAACCTACGAGCAGTACTTC.

The CDR3, as DNA: TGTGCCAGCAGCTTGGGCGACAACAATGAGCAGTTCTTC. It specifies CASSLGDNNEQFF. The rearrangement uses TRBV5-6 and TRBJ2-1; D remains unclear. Per germline, CDR1 SGHDT and CDR2 YYEEEE. CDR3 size: 13 residues. V lost 0 bases, J lost 5 bases, and 6 bases lay in between.

This clone turned up a few times. The V and J genes are TRBV24-1 and TRBJ2-7, with D perhaps matching TRBD2 (5 bases). V lost 5 bases, J lost 0 bases, and 7 bases lay in between. The V gene's germline CDR1 is KGHDR and CDR2 SFDVKD. The length of the CDR3 is 13 residues. The CDR3 reads CATSGGSSYEQYF. CDR3 coding DNA: TGTGCCACCAGTGGTGGGAGCTCCTACGAGCAGTACTTC.

In nucleotides, the CDR3 is TGTGCCAGCAAGGACCAGAACACTGAAGCTTTCTTT. Translated, it gives CASKDQNTEAFF. The V gene is TRBV5-8, the J gene TRBJ1-1; D is ambiguous. Trimming left V 6 bases short and J 1 base short, with 7 bases between. The germline V gene encodes CDR1 SGHTS and CDR2 YDEGEE. This CDR3 is 12 amino acids long.

This rearrangement joins TRBV11-2 to TRBJ2-3; a weak D match, TRBD1 (5 bases). The CDR3 loop spans 16 amino acids. Deletions cut 0 bases from V and 0 bases from J, with 10 bases between. The germline gives CDR1 SGHAT, CDR2 FQNNGV. This chain's CDR3 is CASSLEASGSTDTQYF. The CDR3 nucleotides read TGTGCCAGCAGCTTAGAAGCATCAGGGAGCACAGATACGCAGTATTTT.

This clone is deemed medium-sized. This sequence joins TRBV14 and TRBJ2-3; D tentatively reads TRBD1 or TRBD2 (5 bases each). The CDR3 has 16 residues. The germline gives CDR1 SGHDN, CDR2 FVKESK. The ends were cut back, 1 base at V and 4 bases at J, with 15 bases in the middle. CDR3 residues: CASSQAWEVGADTQYF. The CDR3 bases are TGTGCCAGCAGCCAAGCATGGGAAGTGGGGGCAGATACGCAGTATTTT.

J is TRBJ2-1 and V is TRBV9, with TRBD2 matching over 10 bases. Germline CDR1 is SGDLS and CDR2 is YYNGEE. This CDR3 spans 15 amino acids. Unmatched junction bases numbered 6, after V lost 2 bases and J lost 7 bases. The CDR3 is CASSVWSGGANEQFF. As DNA, the CDR3 is TGTGCCAGCAGCGTCTGGAGCGGGGGGGCAAATGAGCAGTTCTTC.

The chain links TRBV18 to TRBJ2-4, with a weak D call TRBD2 (9 bases). The CDR3 consists of 17 residues. Germline-derived CDR1 and CDR2 are KGHSH and LQKENI. The V and J ends lost 1 base and 6 bases respectively, with 19 bases between them. Here the CDR3 reads CASSPRTGQLAGNIQYF. CDR3 DNA sequence: TGTGCCAGCTCACCACGGACAGGGCAACTAGCGGGAAACATTCAGTACTTC.

The V call is TRBV21-1, the J call TRBJ2-2. TRBV21-1 corresponds to a pseudogene. The CDR3 has 17 residues. CDR3 region: CASSNEIGTKNTGELFF. The CDR3 DNA reads as TGTGCCAGCAGCAATGAGATCGGGACCAAAAACACCGGGGAGCTGTTTTTT.